The source of this TCR beta chain is a study of cytomegalovirus exposure and HLA in healthy donors. At sampling all donors were nominally healthy, likely with unrecorded immune exposures. PCR primers comprised 60 Vbeta and 13 Jbeta primers. Per the original data handling: In a later analysis, 70 million to 80 million unique TCR beta chains included roughly 11 million shared by two or more donors. Sequenced by immunoSEQ multiplex PCR; TCRdb stores in-frame clones only, minus some. V, J and clone size were drawn from that table, and D and trimming were deduced from the DNA. In the table there are about 100,000 clones, around four fifths of which are singletons. Specimen: PBMCs. This receptor was taken from a man aged 45-60 years in good health and CMV-seropositive.

This CDR3 is CASSLARDRAIDTQYF. The DNA of the CDR3 is TGCGCCAGCAGCTTGGCCAGGGACAGGGCGATAGATACGCAGTATTTT. V is TRBV5-1 and J is TRBJ2-3; 9 nucleotides match TRBD1. Germline CDR1 is SGHRS and CDR2 is YFSETQ. The V segment lost 0 bases and the J segment 5 bases; nucleotides outside the gene matches: 7. The CDR3 is made up of 16 amino acids.